The present T cell receptor beta chain was sequenced within a study of CD4 T cell repertoires in COVID-19 (dated by TCRdb to the early 2020s). The study in broad terms: For cross-reactivity analysis, CFSE-low cells were expanded with IL-2 for around ten days, then relabeled and restimulated with spike proteins from other coronaviruses. Naturally processed CD4+ T cell responses to SARS-CoV-2 spike and nucleoprotein were characterized in COVID-19-recovered individuals, and clonal composition was assessed by TCR Vbeta sequencing. In a few recovered individuals, the researchers analyzed the TCR Vbeta repertoire of SARS-CoV-2-reactive T cells at the subset level.

General conclusions and limits of the study: Consistent with cross-reactivity, between roughly 7 and 28% of SARS-CoV-2 clonotypes also showed up in secondary cultures stimulated with SARS-CoV and/or HKU1 spike. Two or all three memory subsets shared several of the most expanded SARS-CoV-2-reactive clonotypes, which suggests intraclonal diversification.

As concerns this clone: Its cognate antigen has yet to be identified. Nothing much larger sits one base from this clone, and base qualities are not available.

Libraries were constructed by the immunoSEQ multiplex PCR assay. The authors' pipeline ran thus. Repertoire overlap between subsets was quantified using the Chao-Jaccard similarity index and counts of shared clonotypes. This is the immuneACCESS table as TCRdb keeps it, with only in-frame sequences that have V and J called. A part of the clones is gone; compared with another copy, unresolved V genes explain less than half, and the rest is unexplained. V and J calls and clone size are those listed in that table; D and trimming were worked out from the DNA. Counted in this sample were more than 20,000 clones; roughly 92% of them appeared once. The top ten clones comprise more than 0.55% of the sample. Uncultured memory T cell samples were sequenced directly after ex vivo isolation. From peripheral blood mononuclear cells, the researchers isolated CD4+ total memory, central memory, effector memory and circulating T follicular helper cells.

The sample was circulating follicular helper CD4+ T cells (cTfh) from blood, taken before the COVID-19 pandemic. Read against the paper, the sample's cell subset or site label means: circulating T follicular helper cells. This receptor was identified in a human donor who had COVID-19.

Read as DNA, the sequence is TGTGCCAGCAGTCGCCCCTCACTAGCGAGACAAGAGACCCAGTACTTC. This translates into CASSRPSLARQETQYF. The rearranged chain carries TRBV2 and TRBJ2-5; 7 bases in between match TRBD2. The CDR3 spans 16 residues, from the cysteine through the phenylalanine. The entry retains the CDR3 DNA only, 48 bases that are in frame from base 1. Unmatched junction bases come to 11, with V trimmed by 5 bases and J by 2 bases. Reading the germline V gene gives CDR1 SNHLY and CDR2 FYNNEI. Outside the CDR3, residues come from the reference TRBV2 and TRBJ2-5 proteins, so the full variable domain is: EPEVTQTPSHQVTQMGQEVILRCVPISNHLYFYWYRQILGQKVEFLVSFYNNEISEKSEIFDDQFSVERPDGSNFTLKIRSTKLEDSAMYFCASSRPSLARQETQYFGPGTRLLVL.